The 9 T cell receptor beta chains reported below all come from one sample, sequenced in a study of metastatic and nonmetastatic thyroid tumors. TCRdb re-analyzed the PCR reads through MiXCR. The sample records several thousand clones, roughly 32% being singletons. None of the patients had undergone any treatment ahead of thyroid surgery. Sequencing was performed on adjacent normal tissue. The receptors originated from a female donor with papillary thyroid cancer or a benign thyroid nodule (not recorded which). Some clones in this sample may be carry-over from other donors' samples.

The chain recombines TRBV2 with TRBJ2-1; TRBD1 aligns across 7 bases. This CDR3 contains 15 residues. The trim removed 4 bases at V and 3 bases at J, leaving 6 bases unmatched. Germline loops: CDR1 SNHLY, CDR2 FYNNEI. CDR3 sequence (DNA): TGTGCCAGCAGTGCGGACCAGGGGGTCTACAATGAGCAGTTCTTC. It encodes CASSADQGVYNEQFF.

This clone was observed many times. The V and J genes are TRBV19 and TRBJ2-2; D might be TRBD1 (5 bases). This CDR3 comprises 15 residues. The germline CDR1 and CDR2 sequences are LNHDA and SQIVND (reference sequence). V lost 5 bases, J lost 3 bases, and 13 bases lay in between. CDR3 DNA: TGTGCCAGTAGTGCCCGGCAGGGATACACCGGGGAGCTGTTTTTT. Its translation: CASSARQGYTGELFF.

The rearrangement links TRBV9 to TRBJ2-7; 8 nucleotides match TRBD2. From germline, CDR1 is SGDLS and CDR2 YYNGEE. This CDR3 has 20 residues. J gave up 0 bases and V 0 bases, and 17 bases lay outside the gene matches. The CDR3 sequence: CASSVAGGDKADQSSYEQYF. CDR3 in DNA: TGTGCCAGCAGCGTAGCGGGGGGGGACAAGGCCGATCAAAGCTCCTACGAGCAGTACTTC.

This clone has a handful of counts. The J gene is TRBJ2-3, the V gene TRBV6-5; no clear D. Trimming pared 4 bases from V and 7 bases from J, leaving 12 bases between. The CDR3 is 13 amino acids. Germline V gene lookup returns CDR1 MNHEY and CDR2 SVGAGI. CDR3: CASSSLSSHTQYF. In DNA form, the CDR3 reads TGTGCCAGCAGTTCCCTGTCGTCCCATACGCAGTATTTT.

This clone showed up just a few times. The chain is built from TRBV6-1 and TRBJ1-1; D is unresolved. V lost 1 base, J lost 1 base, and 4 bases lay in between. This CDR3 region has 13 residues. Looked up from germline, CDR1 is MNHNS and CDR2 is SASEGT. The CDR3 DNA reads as TGTGCCAGCAGTGAAGGACCGAACACTGAAGCTTTCTTT. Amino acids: CASSEGPNTEAFF.

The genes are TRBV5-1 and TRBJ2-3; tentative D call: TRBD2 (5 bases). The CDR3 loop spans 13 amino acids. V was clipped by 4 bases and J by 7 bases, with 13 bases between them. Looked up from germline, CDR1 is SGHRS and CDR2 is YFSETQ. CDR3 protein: CASSPEGAYTQYF. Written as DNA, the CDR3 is TGCGCCAGCAGCCCTGAGGGCGCCTATACGCAGTATTTT.

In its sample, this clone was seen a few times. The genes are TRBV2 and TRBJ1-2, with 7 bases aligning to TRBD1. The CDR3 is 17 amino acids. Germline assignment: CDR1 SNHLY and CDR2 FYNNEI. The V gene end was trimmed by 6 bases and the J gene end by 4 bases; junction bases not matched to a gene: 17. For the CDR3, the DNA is TGTGCCAGCAGGGGGACAAGGGGACAGTCGGAAGTCTATGGCTACACCTTC. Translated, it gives CASRGTRGQSEVYGYTF.

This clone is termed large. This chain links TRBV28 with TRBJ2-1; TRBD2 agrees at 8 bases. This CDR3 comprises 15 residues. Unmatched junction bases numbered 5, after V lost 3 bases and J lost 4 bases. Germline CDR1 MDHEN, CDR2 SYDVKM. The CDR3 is CASSLAGGLYNEQFF. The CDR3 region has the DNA TGTGCCAGCAGTTTGGCGGGGGGCCTGTACAATGAGCAGTTCTTC.

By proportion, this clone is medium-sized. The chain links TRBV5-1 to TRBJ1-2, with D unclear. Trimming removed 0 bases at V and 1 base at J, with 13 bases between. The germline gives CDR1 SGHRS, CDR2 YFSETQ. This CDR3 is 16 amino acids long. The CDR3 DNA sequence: TGCGCCAGCAGCTTGGGGTCAGGAGATTATAACTATGGCTACACCTTC. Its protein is CASSLGSGDYNYGYTF.